The T cell receptor (beta chain) under discussion was sequenced for a study of blood T cell repertoires in COVID-19. Study at large: From the United States, Italy and Spain came samples of acute and convalescent COVID-19. T cells, B-cell-depleted T cells, or PBMCs provided the cDNA or gDNA that served as material.

One Seattle source followed patients from active infection through their disease course. In the original processing: Reference gene primer amplification yielded estimated nucleated cell counts. Clones were read by immunoSEQ multiplex PCR, and TCRdb kept only the in-frame ones, dropping some. V and J calls and clone size follow that table, whereas D and trimming were derived from the DNA. The table has nearly 90,000 clones, about 92% seen once. This receptor was identified in a young man with COVID-19, enrolled during active disease. Input material: peripheral blood.

The CDR3 DNA is TGTGCCAGCTCAGGCGACTATGGCTACACCTTC. Amino acids: CASSGDYGYTF. The V call is TRBV28, the J call TRBJ1-2; D unresolved. This CDR3 has 11 amino acids. Germline CDR1 MDHEN, CDR2 SYDVKM. Trimming shortened V by 8 bases and J by 3 bases, and 7 bases separated the two germline ends.